The clone carrying this T cell receptor beta chain was seen ten or more times. Its antigen remains unknown. This record belongs to a study of blood T cells in healthy people across ages. Broader study findings: There was a strong correlation between TCR beta diversity and naive T cell percentage. Among T cells, TCR beta diversity per million cells dropped roughly linearly as age rose.

Each sample provided at least 6 micrograms of extracted total RNA. The CDR3 spans 15 residues. V shed 7 bases and J shed 0 bases, with 13 bases lying between them. Germline CDR1 and CDR2: ENHRY and SYGVKD. Primed by a sample-barcoded 5' primer and a J-beta primer mix, a second PCR proceeded for about 7 to 11 cycles. All cDNA molecules were each tagged by a template-switch adaptor with 12 random nucleotides. Using its own MiXCR run on the 5' RACE reads, TCRdb lists one record per CDR3 protein. Here the sample spans approximately 1.5 million distinct CDR3 sequences, roughly 32% being singletons. The TCR was taken from a woman aged 25 to 39 in good health. Sequencing was performed on blood. The chain is built from TRBV10-3 and TRBJ2-1, with a tentative D call TRBD1 (6 bases). CDR3 DNA sequence: TGTGCCATCAACAGGGATGGTAGCTCCTACAATGAGCAGTTCTTC. Residues: CAINRDGSSYNEQFF.